Following are 30 T cell receptor beta chains from one sample sequenced in a study of blood T cells in healthy people across ages. A J-beta primer mix and a sample-barcoded 5' primer were used in a second PCR of about 7 to 12 cycles. MiXCR was run by TCRdb on the 5' RACE reads, yielding one entry per CDR3 protein. Among around 1,800,000 distinct CDR3 sequences listed, about two fifths were seen once. Sequences were obtained from blood. The origin of the receptors is a human donor in good health.

The chain uses TRBV7-2 and TRBJ2-3; 9 bases line up with TRBD1. J gave up 3 bases and V 3 bases, and 4 bases lay outside the gene matches. The germline V gene has CDR1 SGHTA and CDR2 FQGNSA. This CDR3 is built from 15 residues. The CDR3 protein is CASSFTGGITDTQYF. CDR3 DNA: TGTGCCAGCAGCTTTACAGGGGGCATAACAGATACGCAGTATTTT.

A few counts support this clonotype. The chain links TRBV18 to TRBJ2-7; D unresolved. V was clipped by 3 bases and J by 4 bases, with 10 bases between them. Looked up from germline, CDR1 is KGHSH and CDR2 is LQKENI. The CDR3 covers 13 residues. CDR3 in DNA: TGTGCCAGCTCACCCGACCCAAATTACGAGCAGTACTTC. Its translation is CASSPDPNYEQYF. Full variable domain (missing parts from reference TRBV18 and TRBJ2-7): NAGVMQNPRHLVRRRGQEARLRCSPMKGHSHVYWYRQLPEEGLKFMVYLQKENIIDESGMPKERFSAEFPKEGPSILRIQQVVRGDSAAYFCASSPDPNYEQYFGPGTRLTVT.

The chain carries TRBV25-1 and TRBJ1-1, with D unclear. Germline V CDR1 and CDR2: MGHDK, SYGVNS. With 5 bases removed from V and 10 bases from J, the gap between germline ends came to 17 bases. The CDR3 runs 13 residues. The CDR3 nucleotides read TGTGCCAGCAGTCCCCCTGGAGGACGAGGAGCTTTCTTT. Translating gives CASSPPGGRGAFF.

This clonotype has more than one count but fewer than ten. V is TRBV11-3 and J is TRBJ2-5; TRBD1 aligns across 7 bases. V lost 5 bases and J lost 0; bases outside the gene matches: 12. The CDR3 is 17 residues long. Germline lookup yields CDR1 SGHNT and CDR2 YENEEA. CDR3 region: CASSPGQGEGYQETQYF. The CDR3 DNA reads as TGTGCCAGCAGCCCCGGGCAGGGGGAAGGGTACCAAGAGACCCAGTACTTC. Combining the CDR3 with reference TRBV11-3 and TRBJ2-5 gives the whole variable domain EAGVVQSPRYKIIEKKQPVAFWCNPISGHNTLYWYLQNLGQGPELLIRYENEEAVDDSQLPKDRFSAERLKGVDSTLKIQPAELGDSAVYLCASSPGQGEGYQETQYFGPGTRLLVL.

This chain connects TRBV27 to TRBJ2-4; D ambiguous. The DNA end is a closer match to TRBJ2-7, so the J assignment may be wrong. Germline CDR1 and CDR2: MNHEY and SMNVEV (reference sequence). This CDR3 has 14 residues. DNA for the CDR3: TGTGCCAGCAGTTTTGGGAACGGCGCCAACGAGCAGTACTTC. This codes for CASSFGNGANEQYF.

Regarding this clonotype: A much bigger clone sits one base away, suggesting this may be a read error. The V call is TRBV29-1, the J call TRBJ2-7, with 11 bases aligning to TRBD2. Germline CDR1 and CDR2: SQVTM and ANQGSEA. The CDR3 has 13 residues. Here the CDR3 DNA reads TGCAGCATTGATCTAGCGGGGGGCTACGAGCAGTACTTC. It is translated as CSIDLAGGYEQYF.

The chain uses TRBV5-1 and TRBJ1-2; D is possibly TRBD1 (6 bases). Trimming removed 2 bases from V and 3 bases from J, with 14 bases in between. CDR3 size: 15 residues. Looked up from germline, CDR1 is SGHRS and CDR2 is YFSETQ. In nucleotides, the CDR3 is TGCGCCAGCAGCTTCCCTTCCTCAGGGGACTATGGCTACACCTTC. Translation gives CASSFPSSGDYGYTF.

There are many counts of this clonotype. V usage is TRBV28 and J usage is TRBJ2-1; 15 positions agree with TRBD2. Germline assignment: CDR1 MDHEN and CDR2 SYDVKM. CDR3 length: 16 amino acids. V was pared by 6 bases and J by 4 bases, with 4 bases of the junction left unmatched. CDR3 residues: CASSRTSGGVYNEQFF. DNA of the CDR3: TGTGCCAGCAGCCGGACTAGCGGGGGGGTATACAATGAGCAGTTCTTC.

This clonotype was seen ten or more times. The chain has TRBV7-2 and TRBJ2-3; D is unclear. V lost 2 bases and J 0 bases, leaving 3 bases between the germline ends. The germline V gene has CDR1 SGHTA and CDR2 FQGNSA. This CDR3 region has 13 residues. Written as DNA, the CDR3 is TGTGCCAGCAGCTTACTCAGCACAGATACGCAGTATTTT. Its protein is CASSLLSTDTQYF.

V is TRBV4-3 and J is TRBJ1-2, with 8 positions matching TRBD1. Trimming at V came to 4 bases and at J to 7 bases, leaving 8 bases not matched to a gene. Germline V lookup: CDR1 LGHNA, CDR2 YSLEER. The CDR3 has 14 residues. CDR3 residues: CASSPRTGRSGYTF. In DNA, the CDR3 is TGCGCCAGCAGCCCCCGGACAGGGCGGTCTGGCTACACCTTC.

There are a few counts of this clonotype. The V call is TRBV10-3, the J call TRBJ2-7, with no clear D. The ends were cut back, 2 bases at V and 0 bases at J, with 11 bases in the middle. CDR1 and CDR2 (germline): ENHRY, SYGVKD. The CDR3 totals 15 residues. This chain's CDR3 is CAISEVAASSYEQYF. In DNA, the CDR3 is TGTGCCATCAGTGAGGTAGCAGCTAGCTCCTACGAGCAGTACTTC.

Remarks on this clonotype: Because the CDR3 is missing its conserved closing phenylalanine or tryptophan, this is likely a read error. The chain joins TRBV6-2 or TRBV6-3 to TRBJ2-1; D is uncertain. Germline CDR1 is MNHEY and CDR2 is SVGEGT. Between the trimmed V and J ends, which lost 5 bases and 6 bases, there was a span of 11 bases. This CDR3 is built from 13 residues. CDR3 sequence reads: CASSRSGPNEQFV. The CDR3 DNA follows: TGTGCCAGCAGTAGATCCGGACCCAATGAGCAGTTCGTC.

The J gene is TRBJ1-6, the V gene TRBV5-4; D uncertain. This CDR3 region has 16 residues. Germline values: CDR1 SGHNT, CDR2 YYREEE (reference sequence). Trimming pared 0 bases from V and 8 bases from J, leaving 15 bases between. The CDR3 loop reads CASSLGVRGKDSPLHF. CDR3 nucleotide sequence: TGTGCCAGCAGCTTGGGGGTTCGGGGTAAAGATTCACCCCTCCACTTT.

The chain has TRBV7-6 and TRBJ2-1; the match to TRBD1 covers 8 bases. Trimming took 1 base from V and 7 from J; bases not matched to a gene: 12. Per germline, CDR1 SGHVS and CDR2 FNYEAQ. The CDR3 runs to 17 residues. In DNA form, the CDR3 reads TGTGCCAGCAGCTTAGTCCAGGGGGCCCCGTTTGGTAATGAGCAGTTCTTC. Translation gives CASSLVQGAPFGNEQFF.

The J gene is TRBJ2-5, the V gene TRBV29-1, with 9 bases matching TRBD2. The J call may be incorrect, as the DNA end agrees better with TRBJ2-7. The CDR3 has 16 amino acids. In germline, CDR1 is SQVTM, CDR2 ANQGSEA. CDR3 in DNA: TGCAGCGTTGGGGGTAGCGGGGGACTCATTTCCTACGAGCAGTACTTC. It encodes CSVGGSGGLISYEQYF.

This sequence joins TRBV3-1 and TRBJ1-5; D is unresolved. V was cut by 3 bases and J by 4 bases, with 10 bases left in between. Germline CDR1 and CDR2: LGHDT and YNNKEL (reference sequence). The CDR3 covers 14 residues. As DNA, the CDR3 is TGTGCCAGCAGCCAGACGTCCACTAATCAGCCCCAGCATTTT. Protein: CASSQTSTNQPQHF.

This clonotype has more than one count but fewer than ten. The chain is built from TRBV20-1 and TRBJ2-3; 11 bases line up with TRBD2. In germline, CDR1 is DFQATT, CDR2 SNEGSKA (reference sequence). The CDR3 spans 13 residues. The CDR3 is CGTSGRGTDTQYF. In DNA form, the CDR3 reads TGCGGGACTAGCGGTCGCGGCACAGATACGCAGTATTTT.

The CDR3 is CASSQVKGRSEETQYF. The DNA for the CDR3 is TGTGCCAGCAGCCAAGTCAAGGGCCGCTCAGAAGAGACCCAGTACTTC. This chain uses TRBV4-2 with TRBJ2-5, with D uncertain. Trimming removed 1 base from V and 3 bases from J, with 15 bases in between. The CDR3 is 16 residues long. Germline-derived CDR1 and CDR2 are LGHNA and YNFKEQ.

This sequence joins TRBV2 and TRBJ1-2; possible D gene TRBD1, 5 bases. Germline V gene lookup returns CDR1 SNHLY and CDR2 FYNNEI. The germline V and J ends were trimmed by 11 bases and 9 bases, with 28 bases remaining between them. The CDR3 loop spans 15 amino acids. CDR3 loop: CAEGMGGKSAMSYTF. For the CDR3, the DNA is TGTGCCGAGGGGATGGGGGGGAAGAGCGCTATGAGCTACACCTTC.

The chain recombines TRBV6-2 or TRBV6-3 with TRBJ2-3; perhaps TRBD1 as D (6 bases). CDR3 size: 12 residues. Germline V gene sequence: CDR1 MNHEY, CDR2 SVGEGT. V lost 6 bases and J lost 12, with 16 bases in between. Here the CDR3 reads CASSPNRVLQYF. In DNA, the CDR3 is TGTGCCAGCAGCCCCAACAGGGTTTTACAGTATTTT.

This chain uses TRBV20-1 with TRBJ1-2, with D maybe TRBD1 (5 bases). The CDR3 runs to 13 residues. Germline CDR1 and CDR2: DFQATT and SNEGSKA (reference sequence). The V end was cut by 0 bases, the J end by 6 bases, with 11 bases between. CDR3 amino acids: CSARDHRTNGYTF. DNA for the CDR3: TGCAGTGCTAGAGATCACAGGACAAATGGCTACACCTTC.

The chain combines TRBV5-1 with TRBJ2-1, with 7 bases matching TRBD1. This CDR3 spans 15 amino acids. Trimming removed 5 bases from V and 7 bases from J; junction bases left unmatched: 12. From germline, CDR1 is SGHRS and CDR2 YFSETQ. CDR3: CASSPSGQIVNEQFF. The CDR3 DNA is TGCGCCAGCAGTCCGTCGGGACAGATTGTGAATGAGCAGTTCTTC.

The chain uses TRBV28 and TRBJ1-4; D is possibly TRBD1 (6 bases). The CDR3 runs to 15 residues. Deletions cut 4 bases from V and 4 bases from J, with 13 bases between. Germline V gene lookup returns CDR1 MDHEN and CDR2 SYDVKM. The CDR3: CASSYGGRYNEKLFF. The CDR3 nucleotides read TGTGCCAGCAGTTATGGGGGCAGATATAATGAAAAACTGTTTTTT.

The rearrangement joins TRBV20-1 to TRBJ2-3; D perhaps matches TRBD1 (6 bases). The CDR3 totals 16 residues. Trimming cost V 4 bases and J 7 bases, with 24 bases left between them. Germline CDR1 DFQATT, CDR2 SNEGSKA (reference sequence). The DNA of the CDR3 is TGCAGTGCTATGCTTACCCCGACAGGCCAGGGGTATACGCAGTATTTT. This translates into CSAMLTPTGQGYTQYF.

This clonotype showed up just a few times. The V gene is TRBV3-1, the J gene TRBJ2-5; no reliable D call. Trimming cost V 4 bases and J 3 bases, with 12 bases left between them. This CDR3 comprises 14 residues. Germline CDR1 and CDR2: LGHDT and YNNKEL (reference sequence). The CDR3 coding sequence is TGTGCCAGCAGCCCTGACCTGACCGAAGAGACCCAGTACTTC. Translating it yields CASSPDLTEETQYF.

Only a few counts were recorded for this clonotype. V gene TRBV25-1 combines with J gene TRBJ1-6, with D possibly being TRBD1 (5 bases). The CDR3 runs to 13 residues. Trimming stripped 8 bases from V and 4 bases from J, with 9 bases between. CDR1 is MGHDK, CDR2 SYGVNS, per germline. CDR3 nucleotides: TGTGCCAGCCAGACAGAATATAATTCACCCCTCCACTTT. Its protein is CASQTEYNSPLHF.

This clonotype was seen repeatedly, ten times or more. At one end the junction does not follow the germline gene, possibly because of a read error. The genes are TRBV5-1 and TRBJ2-7; D not resolved. Germline assignment: CDR1 SGHRS and CDR2 YFSETQ. The CDR3 length is 12 residues. CDR3 DNA sequence: TGTGCCAGCAGCTTAGTAGGGTACGAGCAGTACTTC. Amino acid sequence: CASSLVGYEQYF.

Turning to this clonotype: Sequence at one end of the junction differs from germline and may be a read error. This chain joins TRBV7-9 and TRBJ1-1, with D hard to call. The CDR3 totals 10 residues. The germline CDR1 and CDR2 sequences are SEHNR and FQNEAQ (reference sequence). The CDR3 bases are TGTGCCAGCACCCAAACCGAGGCTTCCTTT. Its translation is CASTQTEASF.

A remark on this clonotype: The junction does not match germline at one end; this may be a read error. The chain is built from TRBV7-3 and TRBJ1-2, with TRBD1 matching over 8 bases. This CDR3 has 15 residues. CDR1 and CDR2 from the germline V gene are SGHTA and FQGTGA. CDR3 protein: CASSVTGGSNYGYTF. The CDR3 nucleotides are TGTGCCAGCAGCGTAACAGGGGGTAGTAACTATGGCTACACCTTC.

Worth noting for this clonotype: One junction end disagrees with the germline gene, perhaps due to a read error. The chain is built from TRBV7-8 and TRBJ2-4; D remains unclear. This CDR3 has 16 amino acids. Germline loops: CDR1 SGHVS, CDR2 FQNEAQ. CDR3 loop: CAGSTTRTLAKNIQYF. In nucleotides, the CDR3 is TGTGCCGGCAGCACGACACGTACCTTAGCCAAAAACATTCAGTACTTC.